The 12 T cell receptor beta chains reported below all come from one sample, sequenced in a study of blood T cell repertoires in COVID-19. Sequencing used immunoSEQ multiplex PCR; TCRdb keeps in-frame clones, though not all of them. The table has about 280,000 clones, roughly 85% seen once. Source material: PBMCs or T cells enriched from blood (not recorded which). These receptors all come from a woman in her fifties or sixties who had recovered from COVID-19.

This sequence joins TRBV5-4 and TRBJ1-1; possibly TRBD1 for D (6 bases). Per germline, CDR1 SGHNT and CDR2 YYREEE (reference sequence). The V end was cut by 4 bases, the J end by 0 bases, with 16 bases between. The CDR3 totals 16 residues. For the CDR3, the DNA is TGTGCCAGCAGCGGAAATGATGGGGGCATGAACACTGAAGCTTTCTTT. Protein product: CASSGNDGGMNTEAFF.

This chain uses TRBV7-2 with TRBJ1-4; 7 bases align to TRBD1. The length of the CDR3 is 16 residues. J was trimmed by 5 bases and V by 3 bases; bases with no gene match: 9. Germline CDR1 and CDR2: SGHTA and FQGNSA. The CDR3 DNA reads TGTGCCAGCAGCTTTCTACCGGGACAGCCCAATGAAAAACTGTTTTTT. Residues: CASSFLPGQPNEKLFF.

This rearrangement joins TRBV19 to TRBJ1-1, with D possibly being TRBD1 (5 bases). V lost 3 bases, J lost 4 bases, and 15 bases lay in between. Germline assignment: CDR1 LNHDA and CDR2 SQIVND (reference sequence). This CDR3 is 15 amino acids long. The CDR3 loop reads CASSIPGLLGTEAFF. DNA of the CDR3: TGTGCCAGTAGTATCCCGGGACTCCTCGGCACTGAAGCTTTCTTT.

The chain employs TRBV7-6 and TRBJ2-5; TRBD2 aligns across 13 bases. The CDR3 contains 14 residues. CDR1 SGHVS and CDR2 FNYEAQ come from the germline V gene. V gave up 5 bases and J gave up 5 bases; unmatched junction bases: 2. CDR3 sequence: CASSLGLAGETQYF. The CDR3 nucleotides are TGTGCCAGCAGCCTGGGACTAGCGGGGGAGACCCAGTACTTC.

Here the CDR3 reads CASKRSAEAFF. The CDR3 region has the DNA TGTGCCAGTAAACGGAGTGCTGAAGCTTTCTTT. The V gene is TRBV19, the J gene TRBJ1-1; D unclear. Trimming took off 7 bases at V and 6 bases at J, with 9 bases between the two ends. There are 11 residues in the CDR3. CDR1 is LNHDA, CDR2 SQIVND, per germline (reference sequence).

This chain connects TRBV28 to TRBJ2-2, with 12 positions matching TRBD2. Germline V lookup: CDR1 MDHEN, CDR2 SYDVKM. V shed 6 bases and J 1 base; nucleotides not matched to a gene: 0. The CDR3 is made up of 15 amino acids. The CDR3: CASRTSGGNTGELFF. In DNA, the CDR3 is TGTGCCAGCAGGACTAGCGGGGGGAACACCGGGGAGCTGTTTTTT.

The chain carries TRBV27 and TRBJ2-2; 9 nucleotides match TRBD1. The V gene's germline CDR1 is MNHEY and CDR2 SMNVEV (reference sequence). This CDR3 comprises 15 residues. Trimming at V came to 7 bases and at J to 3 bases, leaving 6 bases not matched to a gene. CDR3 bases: TGTGCCAGCAAGCCGGACAGGGGCTACACCGGGGAGCTGTTTTTT. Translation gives CASKPDRGYTGELFF.

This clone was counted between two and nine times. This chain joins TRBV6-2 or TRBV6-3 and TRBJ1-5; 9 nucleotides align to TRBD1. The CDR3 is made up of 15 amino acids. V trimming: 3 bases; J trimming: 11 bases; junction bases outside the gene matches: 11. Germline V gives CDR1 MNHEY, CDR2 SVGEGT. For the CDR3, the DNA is TGTGCCAGCAGTTATACGGGACAGGGAACCTTAGCCCAGCATTTT. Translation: CASSYTGQGTLAQHF.

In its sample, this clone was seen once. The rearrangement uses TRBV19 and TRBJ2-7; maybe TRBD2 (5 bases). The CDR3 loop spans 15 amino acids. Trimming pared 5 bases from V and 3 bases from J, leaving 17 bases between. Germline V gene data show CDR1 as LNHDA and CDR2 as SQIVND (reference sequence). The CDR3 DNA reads TGTGCCAGTAGTCCCCAATCAGCCCGGGACTACGAGCAGTACTTC. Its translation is CASSPQSARDYEQYF.

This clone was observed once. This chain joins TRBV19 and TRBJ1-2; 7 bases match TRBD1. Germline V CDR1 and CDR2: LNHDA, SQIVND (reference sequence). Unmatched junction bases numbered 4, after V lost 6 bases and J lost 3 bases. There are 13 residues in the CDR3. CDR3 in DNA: TGTGCCAGTAGGGAGGGGGCGGACTATGGCTACACCTTC. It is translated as CASREGADYGYTF.

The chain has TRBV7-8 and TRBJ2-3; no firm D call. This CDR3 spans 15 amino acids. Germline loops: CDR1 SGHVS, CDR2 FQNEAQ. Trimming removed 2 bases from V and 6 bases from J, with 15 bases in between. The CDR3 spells CASSLSRLPWDTQYF. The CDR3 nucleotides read TGTGCCAGCAGCTTATCCCGACTCCCTTGGGATACGCAGTATTTT.

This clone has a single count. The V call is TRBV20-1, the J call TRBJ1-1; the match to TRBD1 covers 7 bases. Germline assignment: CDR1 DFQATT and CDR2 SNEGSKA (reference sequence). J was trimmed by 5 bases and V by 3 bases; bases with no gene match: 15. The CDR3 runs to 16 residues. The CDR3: CSASSSGGGARTEAFF. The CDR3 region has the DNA TGCAGTGCTAGTTCCAGTGGAGGGGGCGCGAGGACTGAAGCTTTCTTT.